This entry describes one T cell receptor (beta chain). Its binding antigen is unknown. Within one base of it there is no much larger clone, and no base qualities were kept. Here V drops 2 bases and J drops 5 bases, and the junction holds 7 bases not matched to any gene. Reading the germline V gene gives CDR1 SGHDN and CDR2 FVKESK. The CDR3 runs 15 residues from the cysteine to the phenylalanine. Only CDR3 DNA is held: 45 bases, read in frame from base 1. This sample was taken from a study of technical replicates of blood from a handful of donors (dated 2017 in TCRdb). Libraries came from the immunoSEQ multiplex PCR assay. Held by TCRdb, this immuneACCESS table contains in-frame sequences only and omits some clones. Under half of the omission traces to an unresolved V gene where checked; the cause of the rest is unknown. Within this sample are about 85,000 clones, with roughly 94% of them counted one time only. The ten biggest clones cover approximately 0.24% of the sample.

The TCR originated in a human donor in good health. Recombination joined TRBV14 with TRBJ2-7, with 9 central nucleotides matching TRBD2. The specimen was T cells isolated from PBMCs. The CDR3 has the sequence CASSQPGLAFHEQYF. DNA sequence: TGTGCCAGCAGCCAACCTGGACTAGCGTTCCACGAGCAGTACTTC.